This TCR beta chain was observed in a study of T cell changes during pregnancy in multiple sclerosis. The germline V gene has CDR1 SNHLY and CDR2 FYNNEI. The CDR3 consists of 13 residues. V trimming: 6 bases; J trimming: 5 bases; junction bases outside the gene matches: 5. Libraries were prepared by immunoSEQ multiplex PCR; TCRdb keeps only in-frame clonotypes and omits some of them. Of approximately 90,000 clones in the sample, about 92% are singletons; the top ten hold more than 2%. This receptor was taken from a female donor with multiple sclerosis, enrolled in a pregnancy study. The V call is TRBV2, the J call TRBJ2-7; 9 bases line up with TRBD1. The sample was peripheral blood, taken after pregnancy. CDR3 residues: CASRQGTGNEQYF. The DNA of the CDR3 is TGTGCCAGCAGGCAGGGGACAGGGAACGAGCAGTACTTC.